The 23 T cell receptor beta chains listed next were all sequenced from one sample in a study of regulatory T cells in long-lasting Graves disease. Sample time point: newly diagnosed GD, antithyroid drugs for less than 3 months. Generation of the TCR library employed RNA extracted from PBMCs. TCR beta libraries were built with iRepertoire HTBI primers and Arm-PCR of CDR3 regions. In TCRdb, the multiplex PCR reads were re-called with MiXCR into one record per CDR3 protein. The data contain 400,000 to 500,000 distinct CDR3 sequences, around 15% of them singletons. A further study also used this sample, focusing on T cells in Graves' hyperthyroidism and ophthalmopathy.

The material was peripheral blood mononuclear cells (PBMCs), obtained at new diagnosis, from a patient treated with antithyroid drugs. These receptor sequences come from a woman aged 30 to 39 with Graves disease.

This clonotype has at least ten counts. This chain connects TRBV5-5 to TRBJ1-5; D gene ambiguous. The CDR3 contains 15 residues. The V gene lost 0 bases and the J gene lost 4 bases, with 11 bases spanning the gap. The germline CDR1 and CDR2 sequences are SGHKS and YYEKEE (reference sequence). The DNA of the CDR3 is TGTGCCAGCAGCTTGGAGACCAGGCCAAATCAGCCCCAGCATTTT. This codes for CASSLETRPNQPQHF. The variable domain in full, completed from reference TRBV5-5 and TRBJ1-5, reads DAGVTQSPTHLIKTRGQQVTLRCSPISGHKSVSWYQQVLGQGPQFIFQYYEKEERGRGNFPDRFSARQFPNYSSELNVNALLLGDSALYLCASSLETRPNQPQHFGDGTRLSIL.

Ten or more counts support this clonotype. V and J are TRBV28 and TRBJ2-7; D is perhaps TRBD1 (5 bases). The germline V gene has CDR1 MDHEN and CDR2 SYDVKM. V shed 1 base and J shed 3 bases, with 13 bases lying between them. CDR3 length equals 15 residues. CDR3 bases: TGTGCCAGCAGTTTATCAGGCAGGGCCTACTACGAGCAGTACTTC. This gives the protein CASSLSGRAYYEQYF.

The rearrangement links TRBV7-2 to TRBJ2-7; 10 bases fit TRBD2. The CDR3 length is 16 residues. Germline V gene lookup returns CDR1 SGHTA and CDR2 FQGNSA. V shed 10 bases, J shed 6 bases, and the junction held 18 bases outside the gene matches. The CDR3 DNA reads TGTGCCACCCGCCCCAGCGGGAGGGCCAAGTCCGCCGAGCAGTACTTC. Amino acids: CATRPSGRAKSAEQYF.

CDR3 amino acids: CASSRMTTGGADEKLFF. DNA of the CDR3: TGCGCCAGCAGCCGAATGACCACAGGGGGCGCGGATGAAAAACTGTTTTTT. The V call is TRBV4-1, the J call TRBJ1-4, with 9 nucleotides matching TRBD1. Germline lookup yields CDR1 MGHRA and CDR2 YSYEKL. V dropped 4 bases and J dropped 6; count of bases not matched to a gene: 12. CDR3 size: 17 residues.

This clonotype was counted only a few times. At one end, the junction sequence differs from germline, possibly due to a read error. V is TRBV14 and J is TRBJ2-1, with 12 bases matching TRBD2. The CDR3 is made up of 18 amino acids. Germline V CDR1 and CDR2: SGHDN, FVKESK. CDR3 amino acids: CAGSRGSSGRAAYNEQFF. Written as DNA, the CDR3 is TGTGCCGGCAGCCGAGGTTCTAGCGGGAGGGCGGCCTACAATGAGCAGTTCTTC.

This CDR3 is CASQQEGNQPQHF. CDR3 coding DNA: TGTGCCAGTCAACAGGAAGGCAATCAGCCCCAGCATTTT. The rearrangement uses TRBV19 and TRBJ1-5, with D perhaps matching TRBD1 (5 bases). The germline gives CDR1 LNHDA, CDR2 SQIVND (reference sequence). Trimming removed 8 bases at V and 2 bases at J, with 10 bases between. The CDR3 sequence is 13 residues long.

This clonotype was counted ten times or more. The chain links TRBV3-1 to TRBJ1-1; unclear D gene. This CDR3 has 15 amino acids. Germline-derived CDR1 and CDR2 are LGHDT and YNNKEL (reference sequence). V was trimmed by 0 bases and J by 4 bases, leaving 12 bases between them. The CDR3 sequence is CASSQDLGDVTEAFF. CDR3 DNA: TGTGCCAGCAGCCAAGATCTTGGGGATGTCACTGAAGCTTTCTTT. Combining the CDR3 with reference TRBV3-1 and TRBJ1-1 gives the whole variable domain DTAVSQTPKYLVTQMGNDKSIKCEQNLGHDTMYWYKQDSKKFLKIMFSYNNKELIINETVPNRFSPKSPDKAHLNLHINSLELGDSAVYFCASSQDLGDVTEAFFGQGTRLTVV.

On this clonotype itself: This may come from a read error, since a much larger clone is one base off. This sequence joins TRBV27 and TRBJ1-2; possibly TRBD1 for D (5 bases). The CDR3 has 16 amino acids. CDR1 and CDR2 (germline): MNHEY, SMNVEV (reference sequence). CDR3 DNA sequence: TGTGCCAGCAGTTTATCCGGGACCTGGGAAGGGTTTGGCCACACCTTC. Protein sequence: CASSLSGTWEGFGHTF.

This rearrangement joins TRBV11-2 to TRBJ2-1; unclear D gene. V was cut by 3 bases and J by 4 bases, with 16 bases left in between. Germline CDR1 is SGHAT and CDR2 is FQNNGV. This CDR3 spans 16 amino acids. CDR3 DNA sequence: TGTGCCAGCAGCTTCGCAGGTAGTCTCCCTTACAATGAGCAGTTCTTC. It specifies CASSFAGSLPYNEQFF.

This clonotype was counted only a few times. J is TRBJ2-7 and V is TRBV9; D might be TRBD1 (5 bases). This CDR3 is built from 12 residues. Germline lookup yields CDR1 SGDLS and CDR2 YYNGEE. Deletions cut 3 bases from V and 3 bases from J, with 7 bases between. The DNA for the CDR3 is TGTGCCAGCAGCGAGGACAACTACGAGCAGTACTTC. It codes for CASSEDNYEQYF.

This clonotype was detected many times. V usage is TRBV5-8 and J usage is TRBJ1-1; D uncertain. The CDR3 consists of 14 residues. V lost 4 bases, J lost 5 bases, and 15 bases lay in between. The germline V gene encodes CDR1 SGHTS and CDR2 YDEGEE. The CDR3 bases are TGTGCCAGCAGCAAGGGAAGTGGGGTTACTGAAGCTTTCTTT. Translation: CASSKGSGVTEAFF.

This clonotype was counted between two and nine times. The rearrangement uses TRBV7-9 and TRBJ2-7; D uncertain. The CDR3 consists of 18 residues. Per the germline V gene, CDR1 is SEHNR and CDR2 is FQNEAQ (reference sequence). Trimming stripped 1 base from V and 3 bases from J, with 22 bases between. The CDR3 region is CASSLGPMDPAHFYEQYF. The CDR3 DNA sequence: TGTGCCAGCAGCTTAGGACCGATGGATCCGGCCCACTTCTACGAGCAGTACTTC. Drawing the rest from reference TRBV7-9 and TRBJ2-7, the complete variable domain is DTGVSQNPRHKITKRGQNVTFRCDPISEHNRLYWYRQTLGQGPEFLTYFQNEAQLEKSRLLSDRFSAERPKGSFSTLEIQRTEQGDSAMYLCASSLGPMDPAHFYEQYFGPGTRLTVT.

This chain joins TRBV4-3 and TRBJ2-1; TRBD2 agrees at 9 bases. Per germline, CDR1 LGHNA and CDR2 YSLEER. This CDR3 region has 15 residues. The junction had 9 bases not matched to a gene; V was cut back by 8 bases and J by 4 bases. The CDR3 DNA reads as TGCGCCAGCGGGGATGGGGGACTAGCATACAATGAGCAGTTCTTC. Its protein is CASGDGGLAYNEQFF.

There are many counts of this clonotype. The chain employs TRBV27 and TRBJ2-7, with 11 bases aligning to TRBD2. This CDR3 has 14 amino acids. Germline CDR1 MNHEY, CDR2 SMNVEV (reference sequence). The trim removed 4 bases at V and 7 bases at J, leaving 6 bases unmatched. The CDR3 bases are TGTGCCAGCAGTTATAGCGGGAGGGCGGGTGAGCAGTACTTC. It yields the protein CASSYSGRAGEQYF.

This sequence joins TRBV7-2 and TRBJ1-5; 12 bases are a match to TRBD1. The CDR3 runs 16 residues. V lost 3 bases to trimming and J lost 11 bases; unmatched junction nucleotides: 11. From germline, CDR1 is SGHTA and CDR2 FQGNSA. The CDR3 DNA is TGTGCCAGCAGCTTCTCGGGACAGGGGGCTTGGGAGACCCAGCATTTT. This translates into CASSFSGQGAWETQHF.

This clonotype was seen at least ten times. The CDR3 spells CASSSRTSGGPIIYEQYF. Here the CDR3 DNA reads TGTGCCAGCAGCTCCAGGACTAGCGGGGGACCCATCATCTACGAGCAGTACTTC. The chain uses TRBV7-2 and TRBJ2-7; 13 bases map to TRBD2. After removal of 4 bases from V and 3 bases from J, the junction contained 12 bases not matched to a gene. The CDR3 runs 18 residues. Germline CDR1 and CDR2: SGHTA and FQGNSA.

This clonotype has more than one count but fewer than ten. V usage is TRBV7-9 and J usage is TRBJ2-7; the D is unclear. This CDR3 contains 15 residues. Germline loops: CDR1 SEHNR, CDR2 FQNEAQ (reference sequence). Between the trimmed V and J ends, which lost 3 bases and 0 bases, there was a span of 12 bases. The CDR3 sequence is CASSFSPISSYEQYF. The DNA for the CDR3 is TGTGCCAGCAGCTTCTCGCCTATAAGCTCCTACGAGCAGTACTTC.

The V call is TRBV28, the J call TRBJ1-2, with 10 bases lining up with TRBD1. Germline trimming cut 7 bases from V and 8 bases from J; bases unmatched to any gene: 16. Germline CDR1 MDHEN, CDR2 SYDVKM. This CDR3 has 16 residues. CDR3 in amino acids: CASITSGGGQGRGYTF. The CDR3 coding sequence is TGTGCCAGCATCACCTCCGGAGGGGGACAGGGGAGGGGCTACACCTTC.

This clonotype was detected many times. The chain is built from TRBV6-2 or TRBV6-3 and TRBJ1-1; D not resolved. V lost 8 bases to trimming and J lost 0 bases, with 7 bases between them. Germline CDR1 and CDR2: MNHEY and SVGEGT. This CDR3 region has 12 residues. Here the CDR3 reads CASAKVNTEAFF. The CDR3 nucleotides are TGTGCCAGCGCGAAGGTGAACACTGAAGCTTTCTTT.

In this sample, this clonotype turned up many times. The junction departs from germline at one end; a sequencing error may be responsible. The CDR3 region is CASSSGTMVAYEQYF. DNA of the CDR3: TGTGCCAGCAGCTCCGGGACAATGGTGGCCTACGAGCAGTACTTC. This rearrangement joins TRBV5-1 to TRBJ2-7, with D tentatively TRBD1 (6 bases). Per germline, CDR1 SGHRS and CDR2 YFSETQ. The CDR3 is made up of 15 amino acids.

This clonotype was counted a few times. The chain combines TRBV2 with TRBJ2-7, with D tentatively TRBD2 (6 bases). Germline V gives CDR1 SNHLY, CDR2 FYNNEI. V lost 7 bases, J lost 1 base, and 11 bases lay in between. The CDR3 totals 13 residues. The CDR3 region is CASIHGSSYEQYF. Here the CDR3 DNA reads TGTGCCAGCATTCACGGGAGTTCCTACGAGCAGTACTTC. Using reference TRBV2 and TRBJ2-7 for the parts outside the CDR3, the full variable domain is EPEVTQTPSHQVTQMGQEVILRCVPISNHLYFYWYRQILGQKVEFLVSFYNNEISEKSEIFDDQFSVERPDGSNFTLKIRSTKLEDSAMYFCASIHGSSYEQYFGPGTRLTVT.

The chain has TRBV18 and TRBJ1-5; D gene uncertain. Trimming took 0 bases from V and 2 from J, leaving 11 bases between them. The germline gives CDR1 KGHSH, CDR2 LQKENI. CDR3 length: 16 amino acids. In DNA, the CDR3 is TGTGCCAGCTCACCACCTCTGAGGGAGGGCAATCAGCCCCAGCATTTT. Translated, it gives CASSPPLREGNQPQHF.

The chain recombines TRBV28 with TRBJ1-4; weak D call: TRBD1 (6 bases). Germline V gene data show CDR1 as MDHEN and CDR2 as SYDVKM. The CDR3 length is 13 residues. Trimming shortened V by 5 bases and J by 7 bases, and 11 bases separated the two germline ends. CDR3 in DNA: TGTGCCAGCAGTAGGGGGAGGCGTGAAAAACTGTTTTTT. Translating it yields CASSRGRREKLFF.